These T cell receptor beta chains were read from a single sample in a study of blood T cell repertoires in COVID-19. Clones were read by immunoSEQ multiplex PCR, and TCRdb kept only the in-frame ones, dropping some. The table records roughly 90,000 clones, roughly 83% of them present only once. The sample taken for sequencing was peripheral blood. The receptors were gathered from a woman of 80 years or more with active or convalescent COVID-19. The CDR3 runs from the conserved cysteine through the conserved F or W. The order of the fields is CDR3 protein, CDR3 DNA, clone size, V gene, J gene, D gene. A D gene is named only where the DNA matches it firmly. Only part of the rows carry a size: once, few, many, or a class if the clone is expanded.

CASSSPGLAGGYNEQFF	TGTGCCAGCAGCTCTCCGGGACTAGCGGGAGGTTACAATGAGCAGTTCTTC	-	TRBV7-9	TRBJ2-1	TRBD2
CASSLDGRVDTEAFF	TGCGCCAGCAGCTTGGACGGCAGGGTGGACACTGAAGCTTTCTTT	-	TRBV5-1	TRBJ1-1	-
CASSDNHRQGGYTF	TGTGCCAGCAGTGACAATCACCGACAGGGCGGCTACACCTTC	-	TRBV6-1	TRBJ1-2	TRBD1
CASSPFPPGVESNQPQHF	TGTGCCAGTAGCCCGTTCCCTCCAGGGGTCGAGAGCAATCAGCCCCAGCATTTT	-	TRBV19	TRBJ1-5	-
CASTVDLGGIHYEQYF	TGTGCCAGCACCGTAGACTTAGGGGGCATCCACTACGAGCAGTACTTC	-	TRBV5-4	TRBJ2-7	TRBD1
CASSARTGDYEQYF	TGTGCCAGCAGCGCCAGGACAGGGGACTACGAGCAGTACTTC	-	TRBV9	TRBJ2-7	TRBD1
CASSPQGRGNGNTIYF	TGTGCCAGCTCACCACAGGGAAGAGGGAATGGAAACACCATATATTTT	-	TRBV18	TRBJ1-3	-
CATSRGTESNQPQHF	TGTGCCACCAGCAGAGGGACAGAGTCCAATCAGCCCCAGCATTTT	-	TRBV15	TRBJ1-5	-
CASSLGQGQFWKAFF	TGCGCCAGCAGCTTGGGGCAGGGGCAATTTTGGAAAGCTTTCTTT	-	TRBV5-1	TRBJ1-1	-
CASTTLALYGYTF	TGTGCCAGTACCACATTGGCTCTTTATGGCTACACCTTC	-	TRBV19	TRBJ1-2	-
CASRRDRSTGELFF	TGTGCCAGTAGAAGGGACAGGAGTACCGGGGAGCTGTTTTTT	once	TRBV19	TRBJ2-2	TRBD1
CASSSTGGSTEAFF	TGTGCCAGCTCATCTACAGGGGGCTCCACTGAAGCTTTCTTT	-	TRBV18	TRBJ1-1	TRBD1
CASSLGQGAIFTGELFF	TGTGCCAGCAGCCTAGGACAGGGGGCAATTTTTACCGGGGAGCTGTTTTTT	-	TRBV7-9	TRBJ2-2	TRBD1
CASSLEAGVEQYF	TGCGCCAGCAGCTTGGAGGCCGGAGTGGAGCAGTACTTC	-	TRBV5-1	TRBJ2-7	-
CASSSWDRGPANENTEAFF	TGTGCCAGCAGTTCCTGGGACAGGGGCCCTGCTAACGAGAACACTGAAGCTTTCTTT	-	TRBV28	TRBJ1-1	TRBD1
CASSPHHTGESSYEQYF	TGTGCCAGCAGCCCACATCACACGGGGGAAAGCTCCTACGAGCAGTACTTC	-	TRBV9	TRBJ2-7	-
CASSPGATNEKLFF	TGTGCCAGCAGCCCAGGGGCAACTAATGAAAAACTGTTTTTT	-	TRBV7-9	TRBJ1-4	-
CASSYSAGVYGYTF	TGTGCCAGCAGTTACTCGGCAGGGGTGTATGGCTACACCTTC	-	TRBV6-5	TRBJ1-2	-
CASSSGLGETQYF	TGTGCCAGCAGCTCTGGACTGGGGGAGACCCAGTACTTC	-	TRBV7-9	TRBJ2-5	-
CASNLERDSPLHF	TGTGCCAGCAACCTGGAGAGAGATTCACCCCTCCACTTT	-	TRBV9	TRBJ1-6	-
CAIRDWFSGNTIYF	TGTGCCATCAGGGACTGGTTCTCTGGAAACACCATATATTTT	-	TRBV10-3	TRBJ1-3	-
CASSYLGTQEKLFF	TGTGCCAGTAGCTATCTCGGGACACAAGAAAAACTGTTTTTT	-	TRBV19	TRBJ1-4	-
CASSPYRGRTGELFF	TGTGCCAGCAGCCCTTACAGGGGAAGGACCGGGGAGCTGTTTTTT	-	TRBV5-4	TRBJ2-2	TRBD1
CASSLTSVSYGYTF	TGTGCCAGCAGCCTAACGTCGGTTTCCTATGGCTACACCTTC	-	TRBV28	TRBJ1-2	-
CASSFISGRAGELFF	TGTGCCAGCAGTTTTATCAGCGGGAGGGCCGGGGAGCTGTTTTTT	-	TRBV27	TRBJ2-2	TRBD2
CASRGVADSTDTQYF	TGTGCCAGCAGGGGGGTAGCGGACAGCACAGATACGCAGTATTTT	once	TRBV6-6	TRBJ2-3	-
CASGQGSDGYTF	TGTGCCAGCGGCCAGGGTTCAGATGGCTACACCTTC	few	TRBV6-5	TRBJ1-2	-
CASSSLPGQGNTEAFF	TGCGCCAGCAGCTCTCTACCGGGACAGGGGAACACTGAAGCTTTCTTT	-	TRBV5-1	TRBJ1-1	TRBD1
CASSWRQGNQPQHF	TGTGCCAGCAGTTGGAGACAGGGTAATCAGCCCCAGCATTTT	-	TRBV28	TRBJ1-5	TRBD1
CASSPTSGEREQFF	TGTGCCAGCAGCCCAACTAGCGGGGAGCGGGAGCAGTTCTTC	few	TRBV7-2	TRBJ2-1	TRBD2
CASRAGAGYNEQFF	TGTGCCTCCCGAGCGGGAGCGGGATACAATGAGCAGTTCTTC	-	TRBV19	TRBJ2-1	TRBD2
CASRYRGAEAFF	TGTGCCAGCAGGTACAGGGGTGCTGAAGCTTTCTTT	-	TRBV7-2	TRBJ1-1	TRBD1
CASSIWDRASTEAFF	TGTGCCAGTAGTATATGGGACAGGGCCAGCACTGAAGCTTTCTTT	-	TRBV19	TRBJ1-1	TRBD1
CASPARKDRVEIGSYEQYF	TGTGCCAGCCCGGCGCGTAAGGACAGGGTCGAAATTGGGTCCTACGAGCAGTACTTC	-	TRBV6-7	TRBJ2-7	TRBD1
CASSAHRGSVSTF	TGTGCCAGCAGCGCCCACAGGGGGTCGGTAAGCACCTTC	-	TRBV7-2	TRBJ1-2	TRBD1
CASMAWLASTDTQYF	TGTGCCAGCATGGCCTGGCTAGCGAGCACAGATACGCAGTATTTT	-	TRBV27	TRBJ2-3	-
CASSYSQITEAFF	TGTGCCAGCAGTTACTCACAAATCACTGAAGCTTTCTTT	-	TRBV6-5	TRBJ1-1	-
CASSRGGTDTQYF	TGTGCCAGCAGCCGGGGAGGCACAGATACGCAGTATTTT	-	TRBV28	TRBJ2-3	-
CASSYQGGVGYEQYF	TGTGCCAGCAGTTACCAGGGGGGAGTAGGGTACGAGCAGTACTTC	once	TRBV6-5	TRBJ2-7	-
CASKGLAGTSLSYNEQFF	TGTGCCAGCAAGGGACTAGCGGGAACCTCGCTATCCTACAATGAGCAGTTCTTC	-	TRBV2	TRBJ2-1	TRBD2
CASSMTGEADTQYF	TGTGCCAGTAGTATGACAGGCGAAGCAGATACGCAGTATTTT	-	TRBV19	TRBJ2-3	-
CASSLYVDTRNTIYF	TGTGCCAGCAGCTTATATGTGGACACCAGAAACACCATATATTTT	-	TRBV11-2	TRBJ1-3	-
CASKELAGATDTQYF	TGTGCCAGCAAAGAACTAGCGGGGGCGACAGATACGCAGTATTTT	-	TRBV6-5	TRBJ2-3	TRBD2
CASSLTQGKHEQFF	TGTGCCAGCAGCTTAACCCAGGGAAAGCATGAGCAGTTCTTC	-	TRBV7-6	TRBJ2-1	-
CASSETRNTGELFF	TGTGCCAGCAGCGAAACTAGGAACACCGGGGAGCTGTTTTTT	few	TRBV7-9	TRBJ2-2	-
CASSSRRRGTDTQYF	TGTGCCAGCAGTTCCCGACGCCGGGGCACAGATACGCAGTATTTT	-	TRBV28	TRBJ2-3	-
CASSLASGTMHNEQFF	TGCGCCAGCAGCTTGGCTAGCGGGACTATGCACAATGAGCAGTTCTTC	-	TRBV5-1	TRBJ2-1	TRBD2